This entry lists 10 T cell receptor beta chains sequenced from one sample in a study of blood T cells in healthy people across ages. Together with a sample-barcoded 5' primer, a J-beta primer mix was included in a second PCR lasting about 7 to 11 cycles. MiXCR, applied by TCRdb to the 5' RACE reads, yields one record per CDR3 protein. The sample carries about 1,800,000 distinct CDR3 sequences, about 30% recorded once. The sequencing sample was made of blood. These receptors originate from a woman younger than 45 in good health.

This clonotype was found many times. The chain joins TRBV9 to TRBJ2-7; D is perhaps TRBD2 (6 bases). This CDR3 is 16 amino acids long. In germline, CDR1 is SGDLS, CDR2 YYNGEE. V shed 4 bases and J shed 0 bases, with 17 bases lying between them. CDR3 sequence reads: CASSKTGVLNSYEQYF. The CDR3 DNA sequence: TGTGCCAGCAGCAAGACGGGGGTTCTAAACTCCTACGAGCAGTACTTC.

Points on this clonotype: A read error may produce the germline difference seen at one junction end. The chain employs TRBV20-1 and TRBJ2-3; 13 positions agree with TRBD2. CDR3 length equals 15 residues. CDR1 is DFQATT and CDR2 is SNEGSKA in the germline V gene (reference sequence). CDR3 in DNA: TGCAGTGCTGGAGATGGGACTAGCGGGGCAGATACGCAGTATTTT. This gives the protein CSAGDGTSGADTQYF.

CDR3 region: CASRSSGTGGPGYTF. CDR3 in DNA: TGTGCCAGCAGGTCAAGTGGGACAGGGGGCCCTGGCTACACCTTC. The V gene is TRBV12-3 or TRBV12-4, the J gene TRBJ1-2; 12 bases are a match to TRBD1. V gave up 6 bases and J gave up 7 bases; unmatched junction bases: 9. This CDR3 is 15 amino acids long.

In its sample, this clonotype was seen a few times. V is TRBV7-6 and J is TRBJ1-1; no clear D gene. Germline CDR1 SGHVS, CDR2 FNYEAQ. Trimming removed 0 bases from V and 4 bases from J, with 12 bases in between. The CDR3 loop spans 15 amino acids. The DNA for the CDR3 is TGTGCCAGCAGCTTAGCGAAATGGAAGGGCACTGAAGCTTTCTTT. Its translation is CASSLAKWKGTEAFF.

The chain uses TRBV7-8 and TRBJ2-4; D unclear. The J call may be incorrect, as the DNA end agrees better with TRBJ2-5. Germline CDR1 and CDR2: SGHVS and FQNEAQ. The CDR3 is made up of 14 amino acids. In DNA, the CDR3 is TGTGCCAGCAGCAAGGGTGAGTGGCAAGAGACCCAGTACTTC. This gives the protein CASSKGEWQETQYF.

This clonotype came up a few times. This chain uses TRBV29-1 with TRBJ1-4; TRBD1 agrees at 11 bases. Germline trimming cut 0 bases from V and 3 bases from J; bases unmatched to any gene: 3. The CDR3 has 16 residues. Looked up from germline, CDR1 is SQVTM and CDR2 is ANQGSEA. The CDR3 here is CSVEEGQGVSNEKLFF. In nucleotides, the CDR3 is TGCAGCGTTGAAGAGGGACAGGGGGTGTCTAATGAAAAACTGTTTTTT.

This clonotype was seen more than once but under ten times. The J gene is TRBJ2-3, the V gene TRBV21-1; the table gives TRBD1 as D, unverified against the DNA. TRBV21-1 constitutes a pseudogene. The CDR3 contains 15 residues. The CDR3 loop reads CASSTSGGGSDTQYF. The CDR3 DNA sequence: TGTGCCAGCAGCACGAGCGGGGGCGGCTCAGATACGCAGTATTTT.

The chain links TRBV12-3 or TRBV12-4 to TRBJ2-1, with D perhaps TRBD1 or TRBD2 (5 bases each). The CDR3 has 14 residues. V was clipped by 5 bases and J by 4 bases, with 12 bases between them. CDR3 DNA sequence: TGTGCCAGCAGTGGGGGAAGCCGATACAATGAGCAGTTCTTC. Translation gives CASSGGSRYNEQFF.

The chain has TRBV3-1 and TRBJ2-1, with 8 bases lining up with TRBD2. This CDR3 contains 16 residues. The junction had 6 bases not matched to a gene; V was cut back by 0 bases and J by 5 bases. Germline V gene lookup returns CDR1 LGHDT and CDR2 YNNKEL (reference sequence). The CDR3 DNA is TGTGCCAGCAGCCAAGAGGGCCGGGGGGGGCACAATGAGCAGTTCTTC. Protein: CASSQEGRGGHNEQFF.

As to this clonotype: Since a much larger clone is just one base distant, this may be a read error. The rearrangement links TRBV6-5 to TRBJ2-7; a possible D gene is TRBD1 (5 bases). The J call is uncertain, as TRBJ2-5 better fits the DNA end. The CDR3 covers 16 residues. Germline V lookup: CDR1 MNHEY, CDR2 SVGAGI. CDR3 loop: CVSRADSGLRSGTQYF. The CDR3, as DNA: TGTGTCAGCAGGGCCGACAGTGGATTACGTTCAGGGACCCAGTACTTC.